This record concerns one T cell receptor (beta chain) sequence. What it recognizes is unknown. The record originates from a study of cytomegalovirus exposure and HLA in healthy donors. The germline V gene has CDR1 LGHNA and CDR2 YNFKEQ. The CDR3 spans 19 residues. The junction had 2 bases not matched to a gene; V was cut back by 0 bases and J by 0 bases. Primers for the PCR totalled 60 Vbeta and 13 Jbeta. Measured with immunoSEQ multiplex PCR; TCRdb has only the in-frame clones, and not every one. The sample lists more than 150,000 clones, around four fifths occurring once. The study, taken as a whole, reports: Certain sequence variants were highly shared and formed a cluster, and this cluster was likely a sequencing artifact. Several top significant clusters appeared, in a later analysis, to be linked to common viral pathogens. Cytomegalovirus-associated status was assigned to some 160 TCR beta chains.

The TCR was taken from a man between 18 and 35 years old in good health and CMV-seronegative. Sequenced input: PBMCs. This rearrangement joins TRBV4-2 to TRBJ2-6; 13 nucleotides line up with TRBD2. This CDR3 reads CASSQETSGRASGANVLTF. In nucleotides, the CDR3 is TGTGCCAGCAGCCAAGAAACTAGCGGGAGGGCCTCTGGGGCCAACGTCCTGACTTTC.